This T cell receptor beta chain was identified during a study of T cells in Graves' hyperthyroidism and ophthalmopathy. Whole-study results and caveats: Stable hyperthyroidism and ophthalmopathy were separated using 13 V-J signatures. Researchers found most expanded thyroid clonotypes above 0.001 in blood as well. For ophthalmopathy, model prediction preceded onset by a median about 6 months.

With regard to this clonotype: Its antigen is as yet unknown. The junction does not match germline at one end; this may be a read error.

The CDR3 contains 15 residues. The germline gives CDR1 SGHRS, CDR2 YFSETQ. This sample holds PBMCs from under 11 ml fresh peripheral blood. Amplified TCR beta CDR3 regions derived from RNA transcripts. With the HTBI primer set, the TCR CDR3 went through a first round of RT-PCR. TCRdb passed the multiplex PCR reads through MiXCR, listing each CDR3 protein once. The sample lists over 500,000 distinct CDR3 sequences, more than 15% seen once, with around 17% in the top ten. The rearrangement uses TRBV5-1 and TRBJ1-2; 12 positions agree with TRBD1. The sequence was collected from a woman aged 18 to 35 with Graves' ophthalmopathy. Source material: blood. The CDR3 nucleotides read TGTGCCAGCAGCTTGGGAGGGACAGGGGGCAATGGCTACACCTTC. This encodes CASSLGGTGGNGYTF.